The present TCR beta chain was sequenced within a study of neurological immune-mediated disorders. The CDR3 is made up of 13 amino acids. The V and J ends lost 3 bases and 5 bases respectively, with 11 bases between them. By 5'RACE with 10-nucleotide random UMIs, the cDNA was made. TCRdb reprocessed the 5' RACE reads via MiXCR and lists one record per CDR3 protein. This table has about 66,000 distinct CDR3 sequences, approximately 4.1% appearing once. This clonotype was seen more than once but under ten times. A much larger clone is a single base away; this may be a read error. The sample was PBMCs. The sequence derives from a man under 40 with multiple sclerosis. V is TRBV12-3 or TRBV12-4 and J is TRBJ2-7; D ambiguous. Here the CDR3 DNA reads TGTGCCAGCAGTTTTTTCAATCTCAACGAGCAGTACTTC. This sequence encodes CASSFFNLNEQYF.